This TCR beta chain comes out of a study of cytomegalovirus exposure and HLA in healthy donors. The overall study: Membership in the Caucasian-associated ancestry cluster was found for about 80% of about 430 genotyped donors. Whole-study findings and limits: Previous analysis showed most TCR beta V segments were productive about 90% or about 30% of the time.

Each of the donors was a healthy bone marrow donor. The CDR3 consists of 16 residues. V was trimmed by 0 bases and J by 12 bases, leaving 21 bases between them. Germline V gene data show CDR1 as MNHNY and CDR2 as SVGAGI (reference sequence). A multiplex PCR was run with 60 Vbeta primers and 13 Jbeta primers. The method was immunoSEQ multiplex PCR; TCRdb's version includes in-frame clones alone and lacks a portion of them. The table lists about 200,000 clones, 70% to 80% of them singletons. This clone was observed a few times. Its antigen remains unknown. This TCR was recovered from a young man in good health and CMV-seronegative. Sequenced material: PBMCs. This chain uses TRBV6-6 with TRBJ2-1; perhaps TRBD2 as D (6 bases). CDR3 residues: CASSYSTGEFNFGQFF. As DNA, the CDR3 is TGTGCCAGCAGTTACTCGACGGGGGAGTTCAATTTCGGGCAGTTCTTC.